The 19 T cell receptor beta chains given below trace back to one sample, sequenced in a study of molecular identifiers for immune sequencing clone quantification. MiXCR was run by TCRdb on the PCR reads, yielding one entry per CDR3 protein. The repertoire holds some 65,000 distinct CDR3 sequences, with about 18% as singletons. Sequences were obtained from naive CD8+ T cells from blood, with Jurkat cell RNA spiked in. The sample's subset: FACS-sorted CD8+CD4-CCR7+CD45RA+ naive T cells. The source is a human donor in good health. Some libraries in this study had Jurkat cell RNA spiked in.

The rearrangement uses TRBV5-4 and TRBJ1-1; D gene unclear. The CDR3 spans 12 residues. Germline loops: CDR1 SGHNT, CDR2 YYREEE (reference sequence). V lost 3 bases to trimming and J lost 9 bases, with 12 bases between them. The CDR3 loop reads CASSSGPYQAFF. The CDR3 DNA is TGTGCCAGCAGCTCCGGACCATACCAAGCTTTCTTT.

About this clonotype itself: A much larger clone differs by one base, so this may be a read error. The conserved final phenylalanine or tryptophan is absent from the CDR3, which likely points to a read error. The genes are TRBV2 and TRBJ2-5, with D unresolved. V lost 10 bases to trimming and J lost 0 bases, with 12 bases between them. Germline V CDR1 and CDR2: SNHLY, FYNNEI. CDR3 size: 13 residues. Here the CDR3 DNA reads TGTGCCAACGTTGTCCCGGACCAAGAGACCCAGTACTCC. Translation: CANVVPDQETQYS.

This clonotype was counted at least ten times. V gene TRBV20-1 combines with J gene TRBJ2-3; maybe TRBD1 (5 bases). Germline-derived CDR1 and CDR2 are DFQATT and SNEGSKA (reference sequence). Trimming removed 3 bases from V and 4 bases from J, with 14 bases in between. The CDR3 is made up of 14 amino acids. CDR3 region: CSASGRVFADTQYF. The CDR3 nucleotides read TGCAGTGCTAGTGGCAGGGTGTTCGCAGATACGCAGTATTTT.

The rearrangement joins TRBV5-4 to TRBJ2-1, with TRBD2 identical over 7 bases. V dropped 4 bases and J dropped 6; count of bases not matched to a gene: 4. Germline CDR1 is SGHNT and CDR2 is YYREEE (reference sequence). This CDR3 spans 13 amino acids. In nucleotides, the CDR3 is TGTGCCAGCAGCACCGGACTAGGCAATGAGCAGTTCTTC. Its translation: CASSTGLGNEQFF. Drawing the rest from reference TRBV5-4 and TRBJ2-1, the complete variable domain is ETGVTQSPTHLIKTRGQQVTLRCSSQSGHNTVSWYQQALGQGPQFIFQYYREEENGRGNFPPRFSGLQFPNYSSELNVNALELDDSALYLCASSTGLGNEQFFGPGTRLTVL.

The table lists this clonotype with many counts. J is TRBJ1-1 and V is TRBV12-3 or TRBV12-4, with TRBD1 matching 8 bases. After removal of 5 bases from V and 10 bases from J, the junction contained 18 bases not matched to a gene. The CDR3 contains 16 residues. CDR3 loop: CASSPVVGTGFGGAFF. The DNA of the CDR3 is TGTGCCAGCAGTCCCGTCGTGGGGACAGGTTTCGGCGGAGCTTTCTTT.

This clonotype was found many times. This sequence joins TRBV28 and TRBJ2-2, with 8 positions matching TRBD1. The CDR3 length is 17 residues. Germline CDR1 MDHEN, CDR2 SYDVKM. V was clipped by 7 bases and J by 3 bases; unmatched bases: 13. The CDR3 DNA reads as TGTGCCAGCAATCAACTGAGGGACAGGCGATACACCGGGGAGCTGTTTTTT. Amino acids: CASNQLRDRRYTGELFF.

The rearrangement links TRBV19 to TRBJ2-7; perhaps TRBD2 as D (6 bases). V lost 6 bases, J lost 5 bases, and 20 bases lay in between. The CDR3 consists of 15 residues. Germline V gene sequence: CDR1 LNHDA, CDR2 SQIVND (reference sequence). CDR3 DNA sequence: TGTGCCAGTAGCCACCTTCTGGAGGGCCCCCACGAGCAGTACTTC. This codes for CASSHLLEGPHEQYF. Variable domain in full (rest from reference TRBV19 and TRBJ2-7): DGGITQSPKYLFRKEGQNVTLSCEQNLNHDAMYWYRQDPGQGLRLIYYSQIVNDFQKGDIAEGYSVSREKKESFPLTVTSAQKNPTAFYLCASSHLLEGPHEQYFGPGTRLTVT.

With regard to this clonotype: This may arise from a read error, as a much more abundant clone is one base away. The genes are TRBV11-2 and TRBJ2-2, with D perhaps TRBD2 (5 bases). Germline CDR1 is SGHAT and CDR2 is FQNNGV. The CDR3 loop spans 13 amino acids. CDR3 coding DNA: TGTGCCAGCAGCTTAGAAAACACCGGGGAGCTGCTTTTT. Encoded protein: CASSLENTGELLF.

V and J are TRBV4-2 and TRBJ2-7, with unresolved D. The CDR3 totals 13 residues. CDR1 LGHNA and CDR2 YNFKEQ come from the germline V gene. Trimming took 0 bases from V and 0 from J, leaving 3 bases between them. CDR3 sequence: CASSQECSYEQYF. CDR3 nucleotide sequence: TGTGCCAGCAGCCAAGAGTGCTCCTACGAGCAGTACTTC.

This clonotype has at least ten counts. V is TRBV7-8 and J is TRBJ1-5; D uncertain. This CDR3 contains 15 residues. Deletions cut 4 bases from V and 0 bases from J, with 10 bases between. Germline lookup yields CDR1 SGHVS and CDR2 FQNEAQ. DNA of the CDR3: TGTGCCAGCAGCTCGCCAGTTCATAGCAATCAGCCCCAGCATTTT. This gives the protein CASSSPVHSNQPQHF.

The V gene is TRBV7-6, the J gene TRBJ2-4, with D perhaps matching TRBD1 or TRBD2 (5 bases each). V lost 1 base and J lost 6, with 16 bases in between. The CDR3 spans 16 residues. Germline V gene sequence: CDR1 SGHVS, CDR2 FNYEAQ. The CDR3 here is CASSLGGTHGINIQYF. The CDR3 DNA sequence: TGTGCCAGCAGCTTAGGGGGGACCCATGGAATAAACATTCAGTACTTC.

About this clonotype: Given a much more abundant clone one base away, this may be a read error. The V call is TRBV11-2, the J call TRBJ1-1; no definite D call. Per germline, CDR1 SGHAT and CDR2 FQNNGV. V lost 5 bases to trimming and J lost 4 bases, with 11 bases between them. The CDR3 covers 13 residues. The CDR3 reads CASSPERSTEAFF. The CDR3 DNA reads TGTGCCAGCAGCCCCGAGAGAAGCACTGAAGCTTTCTTT.

A word on this clonotype: Mismatch with germline at one junction end may stem from a read error. The CDR3 sequence is CASSLVGTEQVTQYF. The CDR3 DNA reads as TGTGCCAGCAGCTTAGTGGGGACAGAGCAAGTGACCCAGTACTTC. The J gene is TRBJ2-5, the V gene TRBV7-9; 7 positions agree with TRBD1. The germline gives CDR1 SEHNR, CDR2 FQNEAQ (reference sequence). CDR3 length equals 15 residues. The complete variable domain, with remaining parts taken from reference TRBV7-9 and TRBJ2-5, reads DTGVSQNPRHKITKRGQNVTFRCDPISEHNRLYWYRQTLGQGPEFLTYFQNEAQLEKSRLLSDRFSAERPKGSFSTLEIQRTEQGDSAMYLCASSLVGTEQVTQYFGPGTRLLVL.

This clonotype was picked up many times. The chain joins TRBV7-3 to TRBJ2-1; D unresolved. CDR3 size: 13 residues. In germline, CDR1 is SGHTA, CDR2 FQGTGA. V dropped 3 bases and J dropped 10 bases, with 13 bases sitting between them. The CDR3 reads CASSLNPLKEQFF. In DNA form, the CDR3 reads TGTGCCAGCAGCTTGAACCCCCTCAAGGAGCAGTTCTTC.

This clonotype was observed many times. The chain employs TRBV7-3 and TRBJ2-5; D uncertain. CDR3 length equals 14 residues. The V and J ends lost 5 bases and 0 bases respectively, with 10 bases between them. Germline V gives CDR1 SGHTA, CDR2 FQGTGA. The CDR3 sequence: CASSEDGDQETQYF. CDR3 in DNA: TGTGCCAGCAGCGAGGACGGAGACCAAGAGACCCAGTACTTC. Filled out from reference TRBV7-3 and TRBJ2-5, the complete variable domain reads GAGVSQTPSNKVTEKGKYVELRCDPISGHTALYWYRQSLGQGPEFLIYFQGTGAADDSGLPNDRFFAVRPEGSVSTLKIQRTERGDSAVYLCASSEDGDQETQYFGPGTRLLVL.

The table lists this clonotype with many counts. The chain has TRBV27 and TRBJ1-2, with 11 positions matching TRBD1. The germline CDR1 and CDR2 sequences are MNHEY and SMNVEV (reference sequence). The length of the CDR3 is 15 residues. The V and J ends lost 2 bases and 8 bases, in that order; junction bases with no gene match: 7. The CDR3 region has the DNA TGTGCCAGCAGTTTAGGACAGGGGGCTAGTAAAGGCTACACCTTC. It yields the protein CASSLGQGASKGYTF.

This clonotype was counted ten times or more. The rearrangement uses TRBV24-1 and TRBJ2-2, with D maybe TRBD2 (5 bases). CDR3 length: 13 residues. V was shortened by 3 bases and J by 8 bases, with 9 bases between the two germline ends. CDR1 and CDR2 (germline): KGHDR, SFDVKD. Here the CDR3 reads CATSDLGGGELFF. CDR3 coding DNA: TGTGCCACCAGTGATCTTGGAGGTGGGGAGCTGTTTTTT.

The chain couples TRBV12-3 or TRBV12-4 to TRBJ2-1; 8 positions agree with TRBD1. The CDR3 covers 15 residues. V gave up 5 bases and J gave up 0 bases; unmatched junction bases: 3. CDR3 in DNA: TGTGCCAGCAGTCTTGGGACAGGCTCCTACAATGAGCAGTTCTTC. It specifies CASSLGTGSYNEQFF.

This clonotype was detected many times. The junction shows a germline mismatch at one end, possibly a read error. V usage is TRBV14 and J usage is TRBJ2-5; 8 bases are a match to TRBD2. This CDR3 comprises 15 residues. Per the germline V gene, CDR1 is SGHDN and CDR2 is FVKESK. The CDR3 loop is CASSEEGLAGETQYF. In DNA, the CDR3 is TGTGCCAGCAGCGAAGAAGGGCTAGCGGGTGAGACCCAGTACTTC.